This entry lists 16 T cell receptor beta chains sequenced from one sample in a study of blood T cell repertoires in COVID-19. Using immunoSEQ multiplex PCR, the repertoire was profiled, and TCRdb retains in-frame clones only, with some absent. The sample lists roughly 230,000 clones, 75% to 85% occurring once. Sequencing was carried out using peripheral blood. The source of these receptors is a woman aged 45-59 years with acute or convalescent COVID-19.

V usage is TRBV2 and J usage is TRBJ2-5; 10 bases fit TRBD2. V trimming: 8 bases; J trimming: 5 bases; junction bases outside the gene matches: 11. The germline V gene encodes CDR1 SNHLY and CDR2 FYNNEI. The CDR3 covers 15 residues. The CDR3 nucleotides are TGTGCCAGCCGATTTCAGGCAGCGGGAGGGGAGACCCAGTACTTC. Protein product: CASRFQAAGGETQYF.

This clone was observed once. The genes are TRBV5-4 and TRBJ1-1; maybe TRBD1 (6 bases). The germline V and J ends were trimmed by 2 bases and 1 base, with 9 bases remaining between them. Germline CDR1 SGHNT, CDR2 YYREEE (reference sequence). CDR3 length: 14 amino acids. DNA of the CDR3: TGTGCCAGCAGCTTACTGGACAGGAACACTGAAGCTTTCTTT. Its translation is CASSLLDRNTEAFF.

The rearrangement uses TRBV4-1 and TRBJ2-7; 8 nucleotides agree with TRBD1. Germline V gene lookup returns CDR1 MGHRA and CDR2 YSYEKL. Germline trimming cut 2 bases from V and 6 bases from J; bases unmatched to any gene: 9. CDR3 length equals 15 residues. The chain's CDR3 is CASSQPLTGAGEQYF. The CDR3 DNA reads as TGCGCCAGCAGCCAACCTCTGACAGGGGCGGGCGAGCAGTACTTC.

J is TRBJ1-2 and V is TRBV5-1; D is possibly TRBD1 (6 bases). Trimming shortened V by 0 bases and J by 0 bases, and 12 bases separated the two germline ends. The CDR3 sequence is 16 residues long. Per the germline V gene, CDR1 is SGHRS and CDR2 is YFSETQ. CDR3 in DNA: TGCGCCAGCAGCTTGGGGGACACCCCGCCTAACTATGGCTACACCTTC. Its translation: CASSLGDTPPNYGYTF.

This clone has just a few counts. The rearrangement uses TRBV9 and TRBJ2-2, with D uncertain. V was clipped by 0 bases and J by 4 bases, with 10 bases between them. Germline V gene data show CDR1 as SGDLS and CDR2 as YYNGEE. This CDR3 has 15 amino acids. The CDR3: CASSVGVSRTGELFF. CDR3 coding DNA: TGTGCCAGCAGCGTAGGAGTTAGTCGCACCGGGGAGCTGTTTTTT.

J is TRBJ1-1 and V is TRBV19, with 11 positions matching TRBD1. The CDR3 sequence is 15 residues long. CDR1 is LNHDA and CDR2 is SQIVND in the germline V gene (reference sequence). V lost 4 bases, J lost 3 bases, and 4 bases stayed unmatched. CDR3 residues: CASSKPGQGDTEAFF. The CDR3 nucleotides are TGTGCCAGTAGTAAACCGGGACAGGGGGACACTGAAGCTTTCTTT.

The chain couples TRBV5-6 to TRBJ1-2; the D is unclear. V was cut by 0 bases and J by 6 bases, with 6 bases left in between. Germline V gene data show CDR1 as SGHDT and CDR2 as YYEEEE. CDR3 length equals 12 residues. The CDR3 reads CASSLDRDGYTF. CDR3 DNA sequence: TGTGCCAGCAGCTTGGACCGGGATGGCTACACCTTC.

This chain joins TRBV9 and TRBJ1-2; 7 nucleotides align to TRBD1. This CDR3 is 16 amino acids long. Germline CDR1 and CDR2: SGDLS and YYNGEE. Trimming took 3 bases from V and 0 from J; bases not matched to a gene: 8. Here the CDR3 reads CASSEGDSLTNYGYTF. The CDR3 DNA reads TGTGCCAGCAGCGAGGGGGACAGTCTGACTAACTATGGCTACACCTTC.

V usage is TRBV18 and J usage is TRBJ1-6; 7 bases agree with TRBD1. This CDR3 contains 15 residues. V trimming: 3 bases; J trimming: 7 bases; junction bases outside the gene matches: 6. Germline V lookup: CDR1 KGHSH, CDR2 LQKENI. The CDR3 spells CASSPRGQVNSPLHF. CDR3 nucleotides: TGTGCCAGCTCACCGCGTGGACAGGTCAATTCACCCCTCCACTTT.

The J gene is TRBJ2-7, the V gene TRBV6-5; weak D call: TRBD2 (5 bases). V was pared by 3 bases and J by 3 bases, with 12 bases between. The germline V gene has CDR1 MNHEY and CDR2 SVGAGI. There are 14 residues in the CDR3. CDR3 nucleotide sequence: TGTGCCAGCAGTTATAGGGAGATTAACTACGAGCAGTACTTC. Its translation is CASSYREINYEQYF.

The chain recombines TRBV6-2 or TRBV6-3 with TRBJ1-6; TRBD1 agrees at 11 bases. Per the germline V gene, CDR1 is MNHEY and CDR2 is SVGEGT. The CDR3 sequence is 14 residues long. V dropped 3 bases and J dropped 9; count of bases not matched to a gene: 1. The CDR3 DNA is TGTGCCAGCAGTTATGGGACAGGGGGTTCACCCCTCCACTTT. Residues: CASSYGTGGSPLHF.

J is TRBJ2-1 and V is TRBV5-1, with TRBD2 as a possible D gene (6 bases). From germline, CDR1 is SGHRS and CDR2 YFSETQ. The CDR3 sequence is 14 residues long. The germline V and J ends were trimmed by 0 bases and 7 bases, with 11 bases remaining between them. The CDR3 is CASSLEGRGNEQFF. The DNA for the CDR3 is TGCGCCAGCAGCTTGGAGGGTCGGGGGAATGAGCAGTTCTTC.

V gene TRBV28 combines with J gene TRBJ2-1; tentatively, D is TRBD2 (6 bases). CDR3 length: 15 residues. Germline V gene sequence: CDR1 MDHEN, CDR2 SYDVKM. The V and J ends lost 5 bases and 9 bases respectively, with 20 bases between them. In nucleotides, the CDR3 is TGTGCCAGCAGTGCCATGAGGAGGGTTCATCGTGAGCAGTTCTTC. It yields the protein CASSAMRRVHREQFF.

The CDR3 DNA is TGTGCCAGCAGCCAGCGCCCTACAGGGGACGAGCAGTACTTC. This sequence encodes CASSQRPTGDEQYF. This chain connects TRBV3-1 (or the pseudogene TRBV3-2) to TRBJ2-7; 7 positions agree with TRBD1. The V gene end was trimmed by 3 bases and the J gene end by 5 bases; junction bases not matched to a gene: 7. The length of the CDR3 is 14 residues. Germline V gene sequence: CDR1 LGHDT, CDR2 YNNKEL (reference sequence).

This chain links TRBV3-1 (or the pseudogene TRBV3-2) with TRBJ2-1; 7 bases are a match to TRBD1. Germline trimming cut 1 base from V and 4 bases from J; bases unmatched to any gene: 13. Germline CDR1 is LGHDT and CDR2 is YNNKEL (reference sequence). The CDR3 is 18 amino acids. The CDR3 region has the DNA TGTGCCAGCAGCCAAGGGGCCGACAGGGAAACCTATTACAATGAGCAGTTCTTC. The encoded protein is CASSQGADRETYYNEQFF.

V is TRBV5-1 and J is TRBJ2-3; 16 nucleotides line up with TRBD2. The germline V gene has CDR1 SGHRS and CDR2 YFSETQ. This CDR3 region has 16 residues. The V gene end was trimmed by 4 bases and the J gene end by 3 bases; junction bases not matched to a gene: 2. In nucleotides, the CDR3 is TGCGCCAGCAGCGGGACTAGCGGGAGGGCAACAGATACGCAGTATTTT. Translating it yields CASSGTSGRATDTQYF.